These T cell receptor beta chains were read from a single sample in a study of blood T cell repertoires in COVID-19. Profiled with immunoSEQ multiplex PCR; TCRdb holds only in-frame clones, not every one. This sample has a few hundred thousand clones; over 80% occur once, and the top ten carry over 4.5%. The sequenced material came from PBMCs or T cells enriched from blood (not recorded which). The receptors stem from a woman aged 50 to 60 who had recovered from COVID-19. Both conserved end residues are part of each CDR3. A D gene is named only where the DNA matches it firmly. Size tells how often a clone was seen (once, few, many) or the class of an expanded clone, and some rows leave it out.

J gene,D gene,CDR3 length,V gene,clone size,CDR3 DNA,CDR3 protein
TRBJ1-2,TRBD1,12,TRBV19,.,TGTGCCAGTACCGGGACAGACTATGGCTACACCTTC,CASTGTDYGYTF
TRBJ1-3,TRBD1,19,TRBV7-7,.,TGTGCTAGCAGCCCCGCTGTCCCGGGACAGGGGATCTCTGGAAACACCATATATTTT,CASSPAVPGQGISGNTIYF
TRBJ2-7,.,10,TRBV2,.,TGTGCCAGCGGCATAAACGAGCAGTACTTC,CASGINEQYF
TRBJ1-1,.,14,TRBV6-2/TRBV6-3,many,TGTGCCAGCAGTTACTCGTCCGGTGTCTCTGAAGCTTTCTTT,CASSYSSGVSEAFF
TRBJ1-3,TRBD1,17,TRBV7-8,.,TGTGCCAGCAGCATTATAGGACAGGGTAACTCTGGAAACACCATATATTTT,CASSIIGQGNSGNTIYF
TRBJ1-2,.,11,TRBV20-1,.,TGCAGTGCTAGTCAGGGGCACGGCTACACCTTC,CSASQGHGYTF
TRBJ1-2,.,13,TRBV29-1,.,TGCAGCGCCGAGGAGGATTATCGGAGTGGCTACACCTTC,CSAEEDYRSGYTF
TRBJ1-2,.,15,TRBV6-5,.,TGTGCCAGCAGTTACTCCCACAGTATTAGCTATGGCTACACCTTC,CASSYSHSISYGYTF
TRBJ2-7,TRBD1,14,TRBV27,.,TGTGCCAGCAGTTTAATCGGACAGGGAAGTGAGCAGTACTTC,CASSLIGQGSEQYF
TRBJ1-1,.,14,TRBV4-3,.,TGCGCCAGCAGCCAAGGTAATTGGAACACTGAAGCTTTCTTT,CASSQGNWNTEAFF
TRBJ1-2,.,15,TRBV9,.,TGTGCCAGCAGCGTAGCTACGGGAGGGGACTATGGCTACACCTTC,CASSVATGGDYGYTF
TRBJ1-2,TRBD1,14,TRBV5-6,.,TGTGCCAGCAGCCGGGCGGGACAGGCCTATGGCTACACCTTC,CASSRAGQAYGYTF
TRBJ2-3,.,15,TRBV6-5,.,TGTGCCAGCAGTTACACTGTTCCCGGCACAGATACGCAGTATTTT,CASSYTVPGTDTQYF
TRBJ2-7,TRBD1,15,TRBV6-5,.,TGTGCCAGCAGTTTTCCTCCCGGGACAGGGGAGGAGCAGTACTTC,CASSFPPGTGEEQYF
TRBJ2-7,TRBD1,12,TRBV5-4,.,TGTGCCAGCAGCCCGACAGGGGACGAGCAGTACTTC,CASSPTGDEQYF
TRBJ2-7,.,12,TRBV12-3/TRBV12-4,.,TGTGCCAGCAGTTTGCGGGTCGACGAGCAGTACTTC,CASSLRVDEQYF
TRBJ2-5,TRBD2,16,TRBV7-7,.,TGTGCTAGCAGCTTTGGACTAGCGGGGTTGATGGAGACCCAGTACTTC,CASSFGLAGLMETQYF
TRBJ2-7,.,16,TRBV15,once,TGTGCCACCAGCAGAGGCTGGTCGAGGGAGCCTGAGGAGCAGTACTTC,CATSRGWSREPEEQYF
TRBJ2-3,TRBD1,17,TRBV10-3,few,TGTGCCATCAGTGAGGGGGGATACAGGGGGCTTATAGATACGCAGTATTTT,CAISEGGYRGLIDTQYF
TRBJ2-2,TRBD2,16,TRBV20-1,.,TGCAGTGCTAGTGCCCAGGGGCGGGAGGCCACCGGGGAGCTGTTTTTT,CSASAQGREATGELFF
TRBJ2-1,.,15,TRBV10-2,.,TGCGCCAGCAGTGAGGGGCGCCCTTACTACAATGAGCAGTTCTTC,CASSEGRPYYNEQFF
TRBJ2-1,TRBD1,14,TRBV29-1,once,TGCAGCGTTGACTCCCGGGACAGGGTCAATGAGCAGTTCTTC,CSVDSRDRVNEQFF
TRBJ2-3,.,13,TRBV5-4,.,TGTGCCAGCAGCTTCCCCCTCTTAGATACGCAGTATTTT,CASSFPLLDTQYF
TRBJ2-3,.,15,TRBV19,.,TGTGCCAGTAGTTTTAGCGGAGCCTACACAGATACGCAGTATTTT,CASSFSGAYTDTQYF
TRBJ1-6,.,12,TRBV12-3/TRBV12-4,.,TGTGCCAGCAGTTTAGGGGCAGGGCCCCTCCACTTT,CASSLGAGPLHF
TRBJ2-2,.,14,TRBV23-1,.,TGCGCCAGCACCCAGGCCAGGGTTGACGGGGAGCTGTTTTTT,CASTQARVDGELFF
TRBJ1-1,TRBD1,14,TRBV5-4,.,TGTGCCAGCAGATTGACAGGGACGATCGCTGAAGCTTTCTTT,CASRLTGTIAEAFF
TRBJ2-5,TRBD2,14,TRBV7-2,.,TGTGCCAGCAGCTTTATAGCGGGGGGGGAGACCCAGTACTTC,CASSFIAGGETQYF
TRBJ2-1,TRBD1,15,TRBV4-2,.,TGTGCCAGCAGTCCCGACAGGGGTTCCTACAATGAGCAGTTCTTC,CASSPDRGSYNEQFF
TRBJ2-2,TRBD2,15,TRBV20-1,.,TGCAGTGCTAGTGGGGGGGGACTAGCGCTCGGGGAGCTGTTTTTT,CSASGGGLALGELFF
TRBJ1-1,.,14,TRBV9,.,TGTGCCAGCAGCGTACAGGCTGTGAACACTGAAGCTTTCTTT,CASSVQAVNTEAFF
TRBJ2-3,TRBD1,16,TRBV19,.,TGTGCCAGTAGTATACCAGTGACAGGGGGCGCAGATACGCAGTATTTT,CASSIPVTGGADTQYF
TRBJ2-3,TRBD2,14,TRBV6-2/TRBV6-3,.,TGTGCCAGCAGTTATCTAGCGGGAGAGGGTACGCAGTATTTT,CASSYLAGEGTQYF
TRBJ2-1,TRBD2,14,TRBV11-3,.,TGTGCCAGCAGCCCTGGGACTAGCATACGTGAGCAGTTCTTC,CASSPGTSIREQFF
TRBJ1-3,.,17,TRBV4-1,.,TGCGCCAGCAGCCAATCAAGACAGACGTTCTCTGGAAACACCATATATTTT,CASSQSRQTFSGNTIYF
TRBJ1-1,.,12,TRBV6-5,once,TGTGCCATCGCGTTCGTCGACACTGAAGCTTTCTTT,CAIAFVDTEAFF
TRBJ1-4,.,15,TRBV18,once,TGTGCCAGCTCACCAACCGCGGGGGTGCGCGAAAAACTGTTTTTT,CASSPTAGVREKLFF